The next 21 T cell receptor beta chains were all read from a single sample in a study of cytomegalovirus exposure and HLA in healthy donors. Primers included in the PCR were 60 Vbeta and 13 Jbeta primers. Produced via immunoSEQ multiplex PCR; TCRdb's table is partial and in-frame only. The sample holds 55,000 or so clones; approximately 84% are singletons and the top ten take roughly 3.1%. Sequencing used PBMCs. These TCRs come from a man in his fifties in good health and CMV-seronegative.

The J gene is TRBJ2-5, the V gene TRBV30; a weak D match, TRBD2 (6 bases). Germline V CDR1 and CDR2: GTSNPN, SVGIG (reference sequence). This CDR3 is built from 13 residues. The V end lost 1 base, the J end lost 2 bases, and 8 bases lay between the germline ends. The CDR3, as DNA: TGTGCCTGGAGTGCGGGGGTGCAAGAGACCCAGTACTTC. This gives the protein CAWSAGVQETQYF.

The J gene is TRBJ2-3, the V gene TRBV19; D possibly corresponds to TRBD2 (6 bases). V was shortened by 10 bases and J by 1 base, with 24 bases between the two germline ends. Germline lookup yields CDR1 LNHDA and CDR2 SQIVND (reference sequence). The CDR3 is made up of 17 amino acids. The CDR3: CATTVNGRGAGTDTQYF. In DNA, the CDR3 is TGTGCCACCACAGTTAATGGTCGCGGGGCGGGCACAGATACGCAGTATTTT.

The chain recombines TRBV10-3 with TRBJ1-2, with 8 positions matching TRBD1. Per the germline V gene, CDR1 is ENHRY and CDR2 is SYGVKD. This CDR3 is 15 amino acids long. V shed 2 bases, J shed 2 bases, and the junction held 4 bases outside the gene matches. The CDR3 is CAISETGTGNYGYTF. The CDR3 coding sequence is TGTGCCATCAGTGAGACCGGGACAGGAAACTATGGCTACACCTTC.

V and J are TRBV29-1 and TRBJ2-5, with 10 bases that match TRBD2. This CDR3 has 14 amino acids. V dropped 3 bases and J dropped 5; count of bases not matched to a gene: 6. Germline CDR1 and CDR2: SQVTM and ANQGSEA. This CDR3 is CSVDLAGGGETQYF. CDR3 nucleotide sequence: TGCAGCGTTGATTTAGCGGGGGGAGGGGAGACCCAGTACTTC. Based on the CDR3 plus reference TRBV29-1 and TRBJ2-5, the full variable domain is SAVISQKPSRDICQRGTSLTIQCQVDSQVTMMFWYRQQPGQSLTLIATANQGSEATYESGFVIDKFPISRPNLTFSTLTVSNMSPEDSSIYLCSVDLAGGGETQYFGPGTRLLVL.

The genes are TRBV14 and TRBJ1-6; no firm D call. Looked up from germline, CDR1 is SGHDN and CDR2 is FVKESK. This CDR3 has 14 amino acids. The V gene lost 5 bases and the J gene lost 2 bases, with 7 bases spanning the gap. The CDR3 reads CASSVRAYNSPLHF. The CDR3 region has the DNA TGTGCCAGCAGCGTCCGGGCCTATAATTCACCCCTCCACTTT.

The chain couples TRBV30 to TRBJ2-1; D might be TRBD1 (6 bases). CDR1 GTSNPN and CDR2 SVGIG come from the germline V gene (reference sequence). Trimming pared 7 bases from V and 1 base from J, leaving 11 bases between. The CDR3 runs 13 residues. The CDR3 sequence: CASTDSSYNEQFF. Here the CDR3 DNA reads TGTGCCTCCACGGACAGTTCCTACAATGAGCAGTTCTTC.

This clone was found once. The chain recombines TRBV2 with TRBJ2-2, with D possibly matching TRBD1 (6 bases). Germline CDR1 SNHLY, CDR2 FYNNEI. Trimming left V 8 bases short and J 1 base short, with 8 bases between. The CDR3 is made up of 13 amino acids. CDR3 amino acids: CASPGQNTGELFF. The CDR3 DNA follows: TGTGCCAGCCCGGGACAGAACACCGGGGAGCTGTTTTTT.

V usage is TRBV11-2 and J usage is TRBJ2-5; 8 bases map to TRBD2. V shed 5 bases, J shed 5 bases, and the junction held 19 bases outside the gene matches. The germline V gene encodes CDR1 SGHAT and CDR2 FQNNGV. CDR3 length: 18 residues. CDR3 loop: CASSPTARGSGVRETQYF. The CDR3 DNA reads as TGTGCCAGCAGCCCCACCGCCCGGGGTAGCGGGGTGCGGGAGACCCAGTACTTC.

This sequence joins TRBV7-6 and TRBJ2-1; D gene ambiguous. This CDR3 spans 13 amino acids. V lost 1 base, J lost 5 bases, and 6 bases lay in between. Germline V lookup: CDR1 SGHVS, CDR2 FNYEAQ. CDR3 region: CASSLVPDNEQFF. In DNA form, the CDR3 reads TGTGCCAGCAGCTTAGTTCCAGACAATGAGCAGTTCTTC. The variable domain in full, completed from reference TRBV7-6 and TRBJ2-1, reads GAGVSQSPRYKVTKRGQDVALRCDPISGHVSLYWYRQALGQGPEFLTYFNYEAQQDKSGLPNDRFSAERPEGSISTLTIQRTEQRDSAMYRCASSLVPDNEQFFGPGTRLTVL.

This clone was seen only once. The CDR3 spells CASSTYRGEQYF. Written as DNA, the CDR3 is TGTGCCAGCAGCACCTACAGGGGCGAGCAGTACTTC. The V and J genes are TRBV5-4 and TRBJ2-7; 7 bases fit TRBD1. The CDR3 totals 12 residues. In germline, CDR1 is SGHNT, CDR2 YYREEE (reference sequence). V lost 4 bases and J lost 6; bases outside the gene matches: 4.

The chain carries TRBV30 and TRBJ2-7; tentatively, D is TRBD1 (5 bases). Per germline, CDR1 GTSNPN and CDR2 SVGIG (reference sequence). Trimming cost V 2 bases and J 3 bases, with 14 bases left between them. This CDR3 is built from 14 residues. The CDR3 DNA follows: TGTGCCTGGAGTAAACCCGCGCAGGGCTACGAGCAGTACTTC. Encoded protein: CAWSKPAQGYEQYF.

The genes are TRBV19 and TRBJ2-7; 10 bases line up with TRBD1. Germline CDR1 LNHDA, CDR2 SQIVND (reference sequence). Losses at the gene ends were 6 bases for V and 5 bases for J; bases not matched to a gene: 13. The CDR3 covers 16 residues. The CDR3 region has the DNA TGTGCCAGTAGGCCCCCCCCGGGACAGGGGCTGAACGAGCAGTACTTC. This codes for CASRPPPGQGLNEQYF.

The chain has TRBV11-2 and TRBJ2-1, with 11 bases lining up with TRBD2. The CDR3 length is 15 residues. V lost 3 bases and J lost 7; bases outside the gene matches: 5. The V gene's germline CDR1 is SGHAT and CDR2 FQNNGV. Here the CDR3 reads CASSFLAGGSNEQFF. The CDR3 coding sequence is TGTGCCAGCAGCTTCTTAGCGGGGGGGTCAAATGAGCAGTTCTTC.

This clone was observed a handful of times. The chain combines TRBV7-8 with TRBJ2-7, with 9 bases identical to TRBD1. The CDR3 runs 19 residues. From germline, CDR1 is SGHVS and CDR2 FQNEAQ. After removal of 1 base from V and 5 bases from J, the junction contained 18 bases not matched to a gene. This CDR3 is CASSLGRFPGQGIGHEQYF. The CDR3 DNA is TGTGCCAGCAGCTTAGGCCGCTTTCCCGGACAGGGGATCGGCCACGAGCAGTACTTC.

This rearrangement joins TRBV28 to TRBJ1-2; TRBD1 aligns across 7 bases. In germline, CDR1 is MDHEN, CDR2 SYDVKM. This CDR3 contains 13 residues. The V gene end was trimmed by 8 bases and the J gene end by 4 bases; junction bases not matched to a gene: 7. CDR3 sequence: CASLYRGTYGYTF. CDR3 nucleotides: TGTGCCAGCCTATACAGGGGAACCTATGGCTACACCTTC.

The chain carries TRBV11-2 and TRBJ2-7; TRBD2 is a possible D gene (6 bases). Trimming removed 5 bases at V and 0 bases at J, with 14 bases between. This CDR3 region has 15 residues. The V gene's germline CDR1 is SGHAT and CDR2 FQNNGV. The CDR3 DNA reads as TGTGCCAGCAGCCCAGCCGGGAGCCACTCCTACGAGCAGTACTTC. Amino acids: CASSPAGSHSYEQYF.

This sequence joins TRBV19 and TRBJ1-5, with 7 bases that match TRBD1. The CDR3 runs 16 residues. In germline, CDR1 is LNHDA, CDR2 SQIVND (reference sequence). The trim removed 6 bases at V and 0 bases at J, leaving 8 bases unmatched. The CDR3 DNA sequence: TGTGCCAGTAGAAAAGGAGGGACAGTTAGCAATCAGCCCCAGCATTTT. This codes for CASRKGGTVSNQPQHF.

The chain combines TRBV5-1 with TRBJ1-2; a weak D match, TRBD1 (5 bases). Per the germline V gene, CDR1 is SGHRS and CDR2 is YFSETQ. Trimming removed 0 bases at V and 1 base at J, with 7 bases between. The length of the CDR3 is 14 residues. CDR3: CASSLGTINYGYTF. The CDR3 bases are TGCGCCAGCAGCTTGGGGACAATTAACTATGGCTACACCTTC. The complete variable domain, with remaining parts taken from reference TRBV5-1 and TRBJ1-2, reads KAGVTQTPRYLIKTRGQQVTLSCSPISGHRSVSWYQQTPGQGLQFLFEYFSETQRNKGNFPGRFSGRQFSNSRSEMNVSTLELGDSALYLCASSLGTINYGYTFGSGTRLTVV.

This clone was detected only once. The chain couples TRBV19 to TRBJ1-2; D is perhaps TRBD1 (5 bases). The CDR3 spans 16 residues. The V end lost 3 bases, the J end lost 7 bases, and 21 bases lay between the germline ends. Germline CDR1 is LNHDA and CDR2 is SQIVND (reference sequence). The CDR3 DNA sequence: TGTGCCAGTAGTATGCGGGGGTGGGAGTTTTCGTCTGGCTACACCTTC. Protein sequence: CASSMRGWEFSSGYTF.

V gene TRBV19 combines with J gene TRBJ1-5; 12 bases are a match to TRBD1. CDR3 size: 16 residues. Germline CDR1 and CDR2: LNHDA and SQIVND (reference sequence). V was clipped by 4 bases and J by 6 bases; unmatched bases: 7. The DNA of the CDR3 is TGTGCCAGTAGTACCGGGACAGGGGGCCAGGGTCAGCCCCAGCATTTT. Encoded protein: CASSTGTGGQGQPQHF. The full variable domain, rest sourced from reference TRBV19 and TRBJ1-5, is DGGITQSPKYLFRKEGQNVTLSCEQNLNHDAMYWYRQDPGQGLRLIYYSQIVNDFQKGDIAEGYSVSREKKESFPLTVTSAQKNPTAFYLCASSTGTGGQGQPQHFGDGTRLSIL.

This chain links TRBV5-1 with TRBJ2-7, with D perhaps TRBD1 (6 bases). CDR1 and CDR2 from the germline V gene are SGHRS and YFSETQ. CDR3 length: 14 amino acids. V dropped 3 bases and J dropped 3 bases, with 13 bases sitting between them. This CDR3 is CASSSYRDSYEQYF. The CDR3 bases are TGCGCCAGCAGCTCTTACAGGGATAGCTACGAGCAGTACTTC.